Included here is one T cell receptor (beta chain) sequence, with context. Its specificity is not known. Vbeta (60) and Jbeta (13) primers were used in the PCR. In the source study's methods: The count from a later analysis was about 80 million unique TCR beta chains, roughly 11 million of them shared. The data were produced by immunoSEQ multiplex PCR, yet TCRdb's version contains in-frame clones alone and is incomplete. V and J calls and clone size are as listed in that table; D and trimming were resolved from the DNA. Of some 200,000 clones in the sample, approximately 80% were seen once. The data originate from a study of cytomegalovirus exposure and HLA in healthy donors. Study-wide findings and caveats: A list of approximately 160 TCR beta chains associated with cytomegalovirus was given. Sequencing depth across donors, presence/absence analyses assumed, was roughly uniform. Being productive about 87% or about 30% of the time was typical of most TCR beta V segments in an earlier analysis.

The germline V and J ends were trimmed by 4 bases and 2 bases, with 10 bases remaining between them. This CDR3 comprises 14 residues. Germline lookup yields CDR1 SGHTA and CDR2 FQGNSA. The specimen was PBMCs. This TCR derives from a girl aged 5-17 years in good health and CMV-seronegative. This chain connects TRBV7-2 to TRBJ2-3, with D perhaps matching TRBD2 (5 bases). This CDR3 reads CASSSDYYTDTQYF. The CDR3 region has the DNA TGTGCCAGCAGCTCCGACTATTACACAGATACGCAGTATTTT. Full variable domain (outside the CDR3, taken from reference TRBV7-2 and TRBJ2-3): GAGVSQSPSNKVTEKGKDVELRCDPISGHTALYWYRQSLGQGLEFLIYFQGNSAPDKSGLPSDRFSAERTGGSVSTLTIQRTQQEDSAVYLCASSSDYYTDTQYFGPGTRLTVL.